The present entry profiles one T cell receptor (beta chain) with its context. The antigen is unknown. This sample stems from a study of neoadjuvant anti-PD-1 for oral cavity cancer. Study-wide results and limits: Treg/Th17 ratio rose with pretreatment blood and fell with post-treatment tumor TCRbeta clonality.

The V segment lost 0 bases and the J segment 5 bases; nucleotides outside the gene matches: 5. The germline CDR1 and CDR2 sequences are MGHRA and YSYEKL. This CDR3 is built from 16 residues. TCRdb's table, derived via immunoSEQ multiplex PCR, lists solely in-frame clones and lacks some. The table shows 17,000 or so clones, with about two thirds occurring only once. The receptor was derived from a person aged 40 to 85 with oral cavity squamous cell carcinoma. The rearrangement joins TRBV4-1 to TRBJ2-3, with TRBD2 matching over 10 bases. Material: PBMCs, obtained before nivolumab (anti-PD-1) treatment. The CDR3 sequence is CASSQDRTSGVDTQYF. CDR3 in DNA: TGCGCCAGCAGCCAAGATCGAACTAGCGGGGTAGATACGCAGTATTTT.